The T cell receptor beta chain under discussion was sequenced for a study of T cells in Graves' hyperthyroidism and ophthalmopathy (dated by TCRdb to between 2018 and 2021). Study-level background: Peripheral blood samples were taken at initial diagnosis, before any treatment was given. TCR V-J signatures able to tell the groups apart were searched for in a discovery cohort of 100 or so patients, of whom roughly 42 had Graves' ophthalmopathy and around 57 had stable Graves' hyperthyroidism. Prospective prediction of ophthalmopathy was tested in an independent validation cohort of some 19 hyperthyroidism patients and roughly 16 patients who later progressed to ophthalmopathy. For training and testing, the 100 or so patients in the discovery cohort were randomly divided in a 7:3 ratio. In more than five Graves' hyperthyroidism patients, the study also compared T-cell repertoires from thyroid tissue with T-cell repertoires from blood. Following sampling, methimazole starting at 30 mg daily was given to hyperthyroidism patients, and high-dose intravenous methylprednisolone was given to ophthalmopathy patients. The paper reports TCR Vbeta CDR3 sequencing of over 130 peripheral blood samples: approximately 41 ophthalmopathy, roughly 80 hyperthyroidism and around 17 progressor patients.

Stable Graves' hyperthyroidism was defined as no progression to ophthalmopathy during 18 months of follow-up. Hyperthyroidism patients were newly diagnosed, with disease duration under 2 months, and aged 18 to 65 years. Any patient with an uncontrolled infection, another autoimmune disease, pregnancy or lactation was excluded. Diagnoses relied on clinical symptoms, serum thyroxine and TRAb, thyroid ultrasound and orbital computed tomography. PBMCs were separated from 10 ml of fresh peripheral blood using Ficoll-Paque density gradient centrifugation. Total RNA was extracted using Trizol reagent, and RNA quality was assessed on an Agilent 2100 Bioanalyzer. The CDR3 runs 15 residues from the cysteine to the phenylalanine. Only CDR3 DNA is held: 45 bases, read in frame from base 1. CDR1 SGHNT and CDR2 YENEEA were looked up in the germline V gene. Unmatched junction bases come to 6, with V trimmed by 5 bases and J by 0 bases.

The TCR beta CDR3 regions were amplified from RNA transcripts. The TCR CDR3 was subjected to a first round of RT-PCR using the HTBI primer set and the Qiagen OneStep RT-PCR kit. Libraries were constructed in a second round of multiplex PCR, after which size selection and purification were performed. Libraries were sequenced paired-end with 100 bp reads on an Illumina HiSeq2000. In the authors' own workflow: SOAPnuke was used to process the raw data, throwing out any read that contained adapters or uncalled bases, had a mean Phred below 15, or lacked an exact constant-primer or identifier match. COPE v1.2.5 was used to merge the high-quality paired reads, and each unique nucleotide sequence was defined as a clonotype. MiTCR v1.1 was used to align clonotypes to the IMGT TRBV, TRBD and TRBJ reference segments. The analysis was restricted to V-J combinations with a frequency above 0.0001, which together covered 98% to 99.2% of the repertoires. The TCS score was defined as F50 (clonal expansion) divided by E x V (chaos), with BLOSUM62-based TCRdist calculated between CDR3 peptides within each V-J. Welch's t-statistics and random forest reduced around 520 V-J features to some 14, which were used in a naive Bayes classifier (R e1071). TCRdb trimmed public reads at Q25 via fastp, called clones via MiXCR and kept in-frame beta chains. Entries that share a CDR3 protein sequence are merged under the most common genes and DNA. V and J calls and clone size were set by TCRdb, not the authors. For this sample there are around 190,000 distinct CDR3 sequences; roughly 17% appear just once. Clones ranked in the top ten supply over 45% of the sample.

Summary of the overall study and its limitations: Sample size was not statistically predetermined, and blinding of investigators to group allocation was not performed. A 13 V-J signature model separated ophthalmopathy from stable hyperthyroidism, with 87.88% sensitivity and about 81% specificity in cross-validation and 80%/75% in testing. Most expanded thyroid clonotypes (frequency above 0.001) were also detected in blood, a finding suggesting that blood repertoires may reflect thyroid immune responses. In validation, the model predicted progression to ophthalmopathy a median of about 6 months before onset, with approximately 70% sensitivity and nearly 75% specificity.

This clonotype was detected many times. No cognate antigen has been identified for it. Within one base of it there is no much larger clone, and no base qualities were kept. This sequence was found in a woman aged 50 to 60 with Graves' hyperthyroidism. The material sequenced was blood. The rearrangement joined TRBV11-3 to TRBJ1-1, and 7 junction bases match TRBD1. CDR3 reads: CASSPRTGVNTEAFF. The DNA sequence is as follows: TGTGCCAGCAGCCCCCGGACAGGAGTGAACACTGAAGCTTTCTTT.